The clone carrying this TCR beta chain was counted ten times or more. Its antigen remains unidentified. This sample was taken from a study of early T cells in non-severe SARS-CoV-2 infection. Overall study: The chains were unpaired, and the sequenced material was bulk RNA from unsorted whole blood. Notes on the study in general: VDJdb matching skewed toward anti-spike CD8 responses, missing private and CD4 specificities.

Each single cDNA molecule received a unique molecular identifier. Via MiXCR, TCRdb re-called the 5' RACE reads, giving one row per CDR3 protein. The table records 25,000 to 35,000 distinct CDR3 sequences, 6.6% of them present only once. J was trimmed by 5 bases and V by 4 bases; bases with no gene match: 11. The CDR3 length is 16 residues. The receptor was derived from an adult who was a healthcare worker with PCR-confirmed SARS-CoV-2 infection or an uninfected control (not recorded which). The chain has TRBV12-3 or TRBV12-4 and TRBJ2-1; 7 bases are shared with TRBD2. The sample was whole blood. The CDR3 sequence is CASSSRSGYNHNEQFF. The CDR3 bases are TGTGCCAGCAGTTCCCGTAGCGGGTATAACCACAATGAGCAGTTCTTC.